What follows is one TCR beta chain and its context. Its antigen is undetermined. The length of the CDR3 is 13 residues. The V gene lost 6 bases and the J gene lost 8 bases, with 16 bases spanning the gap. Germline V gives CDR1 MNHNS, CDR2 SASEGT. Clones were read by immunoSEQ multiplex PCR, and TCRdb kept only the in-frame ones, dropping some. The table lists roughly 27,000 clones, 80% to 95% of them singletons. This sample is part of a study of T cells in localized non-small cell lung cancer. Study findings and constraints: Elevated circulating T cell density in blood was associated with longer overall survival. The study found T cell clonality highest in uninvolved adjacent lung, above tumor. Researchers found a median about 53 of the top 100 tumor clones in adjacent lung.

The chain recombines TRBV6-1 with TRBJ1-1, with D perhaps TRBD1 (6 bases). This receptor was identified in a female donor over 55 with stage I lung adenocarcinoma. Sequencing used peripheral blood, obtained before any cancer treatment. The CDR3 bases are TGTGCCAGCAGATCACTCAATACAGGGGAAGCTTTCTTT. It encodes CASRSLNTGEAFF.